This T cell receptor (beta chain) was identified in a study of regulatory T cells in long-lasting Graves disease. Arm-PCR of CDR3 regions with iRepertoire HTBI primers generated TCR beta libraries. TCRdb re-derived calls from the multiplex PCR reads in MiXCR, one entry per CDR3 protein. The sample has 400,000 to 500,000 distinct CDR3 sequences; 15% are singletons. The table lists this clonotype with many counts. This sample's time point: newly diagnosed GD, antithyroid drugs for less than 3 months. PBMC RNA was the source of the TCR library. CDR3 length: 17 residues. Trimming cost V 5 bases and J 5 bases; bases outside gene matches: 16. CDR1 and CDR2 (germline): SGHNT, YENEEA. This same sample was also part of a study on T cells in Graves' hyperthyroidism and ophthalmopathy. As that study records: Model-based prediction identified ophthalmopathy a median about 6 months prior to its onset.

The receptor was isolated from a middle-aged woman with Graves disease. This chain uses TRBV11-3 with TRBJ2-5, with 8 bases aligning to TRBD1. Sequences were derived from peripheral blood mononuclear cells (PBMCs), sampled at new diagnosis, from a patient treated with antithyroid drugs. The CDR3 protein is CASSPRSQGAGGETQYF. The CDR3 coding sequence is TGTGCCAGCAGCCCTAGGTCGCAGGGGGCGGGCGGTGAGACCCAGTACTTC.